Each of the 16 T cell receptor beta chains below was sequenced from the same sample in a study of blood T cell repertoires in COVID-19. Sequencing was performed with immunoSEQ multiplex PCR; in TCRdb, only in-frame clones are kept and a portion is missing. There are 80,000 to 95,000 clones in the sample; roughly nine tenths occur only once, and 3% lies in the top ten. Sequenced sample: peripheral blood. These receptors all stem from a woman aged 45-59 years with active or convalescent COVID-19.

CDR3 bases: TGTGCCAGCAGTTTGCGGACTAACTATGGCTACACCTTC. This gives the protein CASSLRTNYGYTF. This chain uses TRBV27 with TRBJ1-2; the D is unclear. Germline V lookup: CDR1 MNHEY, CDR2 SMNVEV (reference sequence). The CDR3 contains 13 residues. V lost 3 bases and J 0 bases, leaving 5 bases between the germline ends.

The chain recombines TRBV7-2 with TRBJ2-7; 7 nucleotides align to TRBD1. Per germline, CDR1 SGHTA and CDR2 FQGNSA. This CDR3 contains 15 residues. V lost 7 bases, J lost 1 base, and 10 bases stayed unmatched. This chain's CDR3 is CASTYLGTASYEQYF. The DNA for the CDR3 is TGTGCCAGCACCTATCTCGGGACAGCTTCCTACGAGCAGTACTTC.

The chain recombines TRBV4-2 with TRBJ2-2; 8 bases match TRBD2. The germline CDR1 and CDR2 sequences are LGHNA and YNFKEQ. V lost 1 base to trimming and J lost 1 base; unmatched junction nucleotides: 2. The CDR3 length is 16 residues. The CDR3 DNA reads TGTGCCAGCAGCCAAGCGGGGGGGCTGAACACCGGGGAGCTGTTTTTT. Translating it yields CASSQAGGLNTGELFF.

This chain connects TRBV19 to TRBJ1-2, with D possibly TRBD1 on 6 matching bases. Germline loops: CDR1 LNHDA, CDR2 SQIVND (reference sequence). This CDR3 has 12 residues. V was shortened by 2 bases and J by 8 bases, with 9 bases between the two germline ends. The CDR3: CASSIPGAGYTF. DNA for the CDR3: TGTGCCAGTAGTATACCAGGGGCCGGCTACACCTTC.

V and J are TRBV5-4 and TRBJ1-6; perhaps TRBD1 as D (6 bases). Germline CDR1 reads SGHNT; CDR2 reads YYREEE (reference sequence). CDR3 size: 14 residues. Trimming pared 3 bases from V and 8 bases from J, leaving 12 bases between. The DNA for the CDR3 is TGTGCCAGCAGCTCCGCAGGGGTTGATTCACCCCTCCACTTT. Translation: CASSSAGVDSPLHF.

The chain employs TRBV7-2 and TRBJ2-2; no firm D call. Germline V gene lookup returns CDR1 SGHTA and CDR2 FQGNSA. The CDR3 spans 13 residues. Trimming removed 2 bases from V and 2 bases from J, with 3 bases in between. The CDR3: CASSLLNTGELFF. DNA of the CDR3: TGTGCCAGCAGCTTACTAAACACCGGGGAGCTGTTTTTT.

The rearrangement uses TRBV25-1 and TRBJ2-7, with 8 bases lining up with TRBD1. Looked up from germline, CDR1 is MGHDK and CDR2 is SYGVNS. CDR3 size: 14 residues. The J segment lost 6 bases and the V segment lost 4 bases, leaving 8 bases of the junction unmatched. The CDR3 bases are TGTGCCAGCAGTGGGGGGGACAGGTCAAGCGAGCAGTACTTC. This encodes CASSGGDRSSEQYF.

This chain links TRBV30 with TRBJ1-1, with a weak D call TRBD1 (6 bases). Per the germline V gene, CDR1 is GTSNPN and CDR2 is SVGIG (reference sequence). The CDR3 length is 15 residues. Trimming left V 4 bases short and J 2 bases short, with 17 bases between. CDR3 in DNA: TGTGCCTGGAAAATAGGAGGGGGGGGAAACACTGAAGCTTTCTTT. It translates to CAWKIGGGGNTEAFF.

This chain links TRBV6-4 with TRBJ1-6; D ambiguous. Trimming removed 3 bases at V and 4 bases at J, with 10 bases between. The germline CDR1 and CDR2 sequences are MRHNA and SNTAGT. This CDR3 comprises 15 residues. CDR3 DNA sequence: TGTGCCAGCAGTGAGACCCCGGGGTATAATTCACCCCTCCACTTT. It translates to CASSETPGYNSPLHF.

The chain is built from TRBV7-9 and TRBJ1-4; D is possibly TRBD1 (5 bases). The CDR3 sequence is 16 residues long. Per the germline V gene, CDR1 is SEHNR and CDR2 is FQNEAQ (reference sequence). V dropped 6 bases and J dropped 0 bases, with 14 bases sitting between them. The CDR3 here is CASRPGRGSTNEKLFF. DNA of the CDR3: TGTGCCAGCAGACCCGGTAGGGGATCAACTAATGAAAAACTGTTTTTT.

The J gene is TRBJ2-2, the V gene TRBV2; 7 nucleotides match TRBD1. The CDR3 length is 15 residues. Germline V CDR1 and CDR2: SNHLY, FYNNEI. The trim removed 10 bases at V and 4 bases at J, leaving 12 bases unmatched. The CDR3 is CATGQEGTGTGELFF. For the CDR3, the DNA is TGTGCCACCGGACAGGAAGGAACGGGCACCGGGGAGCTGTTTTTT.

The chain links TRBV6-6 to TRBJ2-2; D is unclear. There are 12 residues in the CDR3. V was trimmed by 5 bases and J by 4 bases, leaving 5 bases between them. Germline V gives CDR1 MNHNY, CDR2 SVGAGI (reference sequence). CDR3 bases: TGTGCCAGCAGTATCATCACCGGGGAGCTGTTTTTT. This gives the protein CASSIITGELFF.

V usage is TRBV2 and J usage is TRBJ1-5; 10 bases line up with TRBD1. CDR1 is SNHLY, CDR2 FYNNEI, per germline. V was pared by 6 bases and J by 1 base, with 9 bases of the junction left unmatched. The CDR3 spans 17 residues. CDR3 sequence (DNA): TGTGCCAGCAGCGGAGCCTCGGGACAGGGGAGCAATCAGCCCCAGCATTTT. Amino acids: CASSGASGQGSNQPQHF. Combining the CDR3 with reference TRBV2 and TRBJ1-5 gives the whole variable domain EPEVTQTPSHQVTQMGQEVILRCVPISNHLYFYWYRQILGQKVEFLVSFYNNEISEKSEIFDDQFSVERPDGSNFTLKIRSTKLEDSAMYFCASSGASGQGSNQPQHFGDGTRLSIL.

The CDR3 DNA follows: TGTGCCATCGCCCCCTCAGGGGTGACTGAAGCTTTCTTT. Translation gives CAIAPSGVTEAFF. This sequence joins TRBV10-3 and TRBJ1-1; possibly TRBD1 for D (6 bases). Germline lookup yields CDR1 ENHRY and CDR2 SYGVKD. Trimming stripped 8 bases from V and 5 bases from J, with 15 bases between. The CDR3 has 13 residues.

V is TRBV9 and J is TRBJ1-1, with D unclear. V dropped 0 bases and J dropped 9 bases, with 12 bases sitting between them. Germline CDR1 and CDR2: SGDLS and YYNGEE. The CDR3 spans 13 residues. The DNA for the CDR3 is TGTGCCAGCAGCGTAGCGGTCGGGGATAAAGCTTTCTTT. Translating gives CASSVAVGDKAFF. Full variable domain (rest looked up from reference TRBV9 and TRBJ1-1): DSGVTQTPKHLITATGQRVTLRCSPRSGDLSVYWYQQSLDQGLQFLIQYYNGEERAKGNILERFSAQQFPDLHSELNLSSLELGDSALYFCASSVAVGDKAFFGQGTRLTVV.

The chain employs TRBV7-9 and TRBJ1-1; possible D gene TRBD1, 5 bases. The germline V and J ends were trimmed by 10 bases and 6 bases, with 18 bases remaining between them. The CDR3 has 13 residues. The germline V gene has CDR1 SEHNR and CDR2 FQNEAQ (reference sequence). The DNA of the CDR3 is TGTGCCAACCAGGGACTCACCCTTTCTGAAGCTTTCTTT. It codes for CANQGLTLSEAFF.